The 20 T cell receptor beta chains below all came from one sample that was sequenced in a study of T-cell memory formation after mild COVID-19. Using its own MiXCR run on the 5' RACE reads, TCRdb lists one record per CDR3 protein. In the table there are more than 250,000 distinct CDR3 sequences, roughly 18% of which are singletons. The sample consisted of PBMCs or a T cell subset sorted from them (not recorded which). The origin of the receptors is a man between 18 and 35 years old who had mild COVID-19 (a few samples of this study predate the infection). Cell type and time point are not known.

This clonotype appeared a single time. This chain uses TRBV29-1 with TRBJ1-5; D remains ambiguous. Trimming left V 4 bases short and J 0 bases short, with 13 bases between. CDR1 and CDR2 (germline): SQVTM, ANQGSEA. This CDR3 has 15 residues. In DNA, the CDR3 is TGCAGCGTTGGGGAAGGGTTGAGTAGCAATCAGCCCCAGCATTTT. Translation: CSVGEGLSSNQPQHF.

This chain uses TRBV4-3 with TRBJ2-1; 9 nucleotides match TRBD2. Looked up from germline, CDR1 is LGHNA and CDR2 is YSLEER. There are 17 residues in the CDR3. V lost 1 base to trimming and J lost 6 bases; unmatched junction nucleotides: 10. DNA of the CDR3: TGCGCCAGCAGCCAAGCGCTTAGGGCTAGCGGGACCAATGAGCAGTTCTTC. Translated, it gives CASSQALRASGTNEQFF.

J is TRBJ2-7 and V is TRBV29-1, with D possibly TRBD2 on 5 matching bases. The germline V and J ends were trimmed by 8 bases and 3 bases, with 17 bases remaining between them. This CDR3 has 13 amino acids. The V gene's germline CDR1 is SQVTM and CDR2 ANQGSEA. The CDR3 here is CSTRCRDIYEQYV. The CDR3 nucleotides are TGCAGCACAAGATGTCGGGATATCTACGAGCAGTACGTC.

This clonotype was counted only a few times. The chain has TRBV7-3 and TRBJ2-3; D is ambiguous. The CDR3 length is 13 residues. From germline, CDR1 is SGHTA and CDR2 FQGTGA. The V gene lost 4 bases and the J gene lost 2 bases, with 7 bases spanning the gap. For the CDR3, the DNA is TGTGCCAGCAGCTCAGATGACACAGATACGCAGTATTTT. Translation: CASSSDDTDTQYF.

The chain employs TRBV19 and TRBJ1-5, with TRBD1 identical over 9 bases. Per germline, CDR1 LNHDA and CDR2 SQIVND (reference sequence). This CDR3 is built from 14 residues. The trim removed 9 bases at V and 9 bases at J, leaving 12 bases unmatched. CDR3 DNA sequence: TGTGCCAGCCTAGGGACAGGGAGAATGGGGCCCCAGCATTTT. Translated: CASLGTGRMGPQHF.

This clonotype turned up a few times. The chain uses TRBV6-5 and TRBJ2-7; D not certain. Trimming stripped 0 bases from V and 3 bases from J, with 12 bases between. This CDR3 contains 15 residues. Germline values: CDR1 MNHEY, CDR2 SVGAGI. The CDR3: CASSYSGTRNYEQYF. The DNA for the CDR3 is TGTGCCAGCAGTTACTCCGGTACACGAAACTACGAGCAGTACTTC.

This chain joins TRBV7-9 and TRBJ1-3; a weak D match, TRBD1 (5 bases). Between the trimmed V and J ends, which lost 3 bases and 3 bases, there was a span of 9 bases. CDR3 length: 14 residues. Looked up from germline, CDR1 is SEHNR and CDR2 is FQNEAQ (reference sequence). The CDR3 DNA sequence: TGTGCCAGCAGCTTCCCGGGGCGTGGAAACACCATATATTTT. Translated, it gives CASSFPGRGNTIYF.

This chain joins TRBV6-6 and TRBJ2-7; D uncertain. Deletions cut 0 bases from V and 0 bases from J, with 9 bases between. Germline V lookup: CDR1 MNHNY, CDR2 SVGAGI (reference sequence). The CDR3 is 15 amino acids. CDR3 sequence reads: CASSYSKVTSYEQYF. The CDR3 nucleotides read TGTGCCAGCAGTTACTCGAAAGTTACCTCCTACGAGCAGTACTTC.

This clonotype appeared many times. For the CDR3, the DNA is TGTGCCAGCAGTCCGCTTGGCAGCTACGAGCAGTACTTC. Amino acid sequence: CASSPLGSYEQYF. This chain links TRBV6-1 with TRBJ2-7; D unresolved. Trimming shortened V by 5 bases and J by 3 bases, and 11 bases separated the two germline ends. Germline lookup yields CDR1 MNHNS and CDR2 SASEGT. This CDR3 spans 13 amino acids.

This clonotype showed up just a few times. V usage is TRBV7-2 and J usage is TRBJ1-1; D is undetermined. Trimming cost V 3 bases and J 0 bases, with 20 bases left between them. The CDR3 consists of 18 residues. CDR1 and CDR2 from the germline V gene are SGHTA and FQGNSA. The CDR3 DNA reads TGTGCCAGCAGCTTCCCCGTGGACCCCTGGAGTATGAACACTGAAGCTTTCTTT. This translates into CASSFPVDPWSMNTEAFF.

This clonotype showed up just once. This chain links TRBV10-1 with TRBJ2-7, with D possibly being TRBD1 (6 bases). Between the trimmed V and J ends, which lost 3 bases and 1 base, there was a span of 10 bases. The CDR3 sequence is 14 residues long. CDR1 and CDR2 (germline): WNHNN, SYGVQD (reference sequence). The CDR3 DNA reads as TGCGCCAGCAGTGAATTCGGGACATCCTACGAGCAGTACTTC. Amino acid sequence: CASSEFGTSYEQYF.

This chain's CDR3 is CASSLSTGSERPFF. The CDR3, as DNA: TGCGCCAGCAGCCTCTCGACAGGAAGCGAAAGGCCGTTCTTT. V and J are TRBV5-1 and TRBJ1-1, with D maybe TRBD1 (6 bases). The CDR3 sequence is 14 residues long. The V end was cut by 4 bases, the J end by 14 bases, with 24 bases between. Germline V gives CDR1 SGHRS, CDR2 YFSETQ.

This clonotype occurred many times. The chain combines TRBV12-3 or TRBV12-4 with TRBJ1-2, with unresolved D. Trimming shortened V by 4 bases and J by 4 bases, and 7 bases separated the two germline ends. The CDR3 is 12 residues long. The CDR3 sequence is CASSSGIYGYTF. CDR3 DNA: TGTGCCAGCAGTTCCGGGATCTATGGCTACACCTTC.

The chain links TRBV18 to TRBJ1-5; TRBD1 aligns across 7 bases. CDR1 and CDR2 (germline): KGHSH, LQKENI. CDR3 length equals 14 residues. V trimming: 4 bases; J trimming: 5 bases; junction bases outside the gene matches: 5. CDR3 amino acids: CASSLGQRYQPQHF. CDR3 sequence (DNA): TGTGCCAGCTCACTGGGACAGCGATATCAGCCCCAGCATTTT.

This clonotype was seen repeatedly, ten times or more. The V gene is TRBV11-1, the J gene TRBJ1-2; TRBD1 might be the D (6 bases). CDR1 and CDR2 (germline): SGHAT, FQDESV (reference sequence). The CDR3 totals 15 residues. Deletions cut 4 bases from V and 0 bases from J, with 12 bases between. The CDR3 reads CASSSLRDTNYGYTF. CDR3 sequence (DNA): TGTGCCAGCAGCTCCCTCAGGGACACTAACTATGGCTACACCTTC.

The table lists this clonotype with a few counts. The CDR3 nucleotides read TGTGCCAGCAGCTTAAAGAGGAAAATTGAGCAGTTCTTC. Its protein product is CASSLKRKIEQFF. The V and J genes are TRBV7-9 and TRBJ2-1, with D unresolved. The CDR3 is 13 amino acids. The germline CDR1 and CDR2 sequences are SEHNR and FQNEAQ (reference sequence). Between the trimmed V and J ends, which lost 2 bases and 9 bases, there was a span of 11 bases.

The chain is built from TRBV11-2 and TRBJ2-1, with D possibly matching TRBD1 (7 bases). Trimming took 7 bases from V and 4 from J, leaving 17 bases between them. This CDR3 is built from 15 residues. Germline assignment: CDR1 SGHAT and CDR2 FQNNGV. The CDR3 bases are TGTGCCAGCACCCCGCGGGGACAGAAGTACAATGAGCAGTTCTTC. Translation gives CASTPRGQKYNEQFF.

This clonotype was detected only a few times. CDR3 nucleotide sequence: TGTGCCAGCTCACCACCCCGGCGGTACTCTGGGGCCAACGTCCTGACTTTC. Protein sequence: CASSPPRRYSGANVLTF. The genes are TRBV18 and TRBJ2-6; D call uncertain. This CDR3 region has 17 residues. Germline V lookup: CDR1 KGHSH, CDR2 LQKENI. V lost 0 bases, J lost 0 bases, and 9 bases lay in between.

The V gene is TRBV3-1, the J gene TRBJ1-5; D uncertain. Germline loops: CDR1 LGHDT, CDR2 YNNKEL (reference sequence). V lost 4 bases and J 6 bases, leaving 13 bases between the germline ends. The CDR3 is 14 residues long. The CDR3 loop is CASSPLSRGQPQHF. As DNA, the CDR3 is TGTGCCAGCAGCCCTCTCTCCCGGGGTCAGCCCCAGCATTTT.

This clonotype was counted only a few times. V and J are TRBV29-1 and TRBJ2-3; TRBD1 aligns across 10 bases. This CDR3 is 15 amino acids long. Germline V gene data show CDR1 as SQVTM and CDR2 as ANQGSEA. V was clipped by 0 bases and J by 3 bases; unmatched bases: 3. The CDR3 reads CSVEEGTGETDTQYF. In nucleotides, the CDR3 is TGCAGCGTTGAAGAGGGGACAGGGGAAACAGATACGCAGTATTTT.